The source of this TCR beta chain is a study of T-cell reconstitution after alpha-beta-depleted transplantation in children. General study points: T-cell numbers and diversity one year post-transplant derived largely from freshly generated T cells.

Comments on this clonotype: Its cognate antigen is unknown.

Unique molecular identifiers were used in preparing the TCRbeta library. TCRdb processed the PCR reads anew with MiXCR; each CDR3 protein has one entry. The sample carries about 980,000 distinct CDR3 sequences, roughly 29% recorded once. The source of this sequence is a boy under two years old who had a stem cell transplant for SCID, so the T cells may come from the graft donor. The starting material was PBMCs, mostly from graft donor cells, obtained 360 days after TCRalphabeta/CD19-depleted stem cell transplant.

The CDR3 sequence: CASSFHGTDTQYF. The CDR3 coding sequence is TGTGCCAGCAGCTTTCACGGAACAGATACGCAGTATTTT. The chain joins TRBV7-9 to TRBJ2-3; D is unresolved. V lost 3 bases, J lost 3 bases, and 7 bases lay in between. The length of the CDR3 is 13 residues. Per the germline V gene, CDR1 is SEHNR and CDR2 is FQNEAQ (reference sequence).